This TCR beta chain came from a study of blood T cell repertoires in COVID-19. Original data processing: Using reference gene primer amplification, nucleated cell counts were estimated. TCRdb keeps only in-frame clones here, not all; method: immunoSEQ multiplex PCR. V and J calls and clone size are copied from that table; D and trimming were computed from the DNA. The sample has about 56,000 clones, roughly 88% seen once. The sample holds one count of this clone. This CDR3 spans 15 amino acids. Per the germline V gene, CDR1 is SGHRS and CDR2 is YFSETQ. V was clipped by 0 bases and J by 3 bases, with 13 bases between them.

The genes are TRBV5-1 and TRBJ2-7; maybe TRBD1 (5 bases). The sequence derives from a man aged 50 or older with active COVID-19. The material sequenced was peripheral blood. Written as DNA, the CDR3 is TGCGCCAGCAGCTTGGCCAGGGTGGCCAGCTACGAGCAGTACTTC. Translation: CASSLARVASYEQYF.